The TCR beta chain described here comes from a study of blood T cell repertoires in COVID-19. Generated by immunoSEQ multiplex PCR, the TCRdb table keeps only in-frame clones and is missing some. The sample includes over 100,000 clones, approximately 90% of them seen just once. Germline assignment: CDR1 SNHLY and CDR2 FYNNEI. The length of the CDR3 is 13 residues. V gave up 10 bases and J gave up 4 bases; unmatched junction bases: 9. The chain joins TRBV2 to TRBJ1-1, with 7 bases fitting TRBD1. The sequence derives from a human donor in a cohort sampled during active COVID-19. The sequenced material came from peripheral blood. The DNA of the CDR3 is TGTGCCACAGAACAGGGGAGTGGCACTGAAGCTTTCTTT. Protein sequence: CATEQGSGTEAFF.